Below, 29 T cell receptor beta chains from the same sample are listed, as sequenced in a study of cytomegalovirus exposure and HLA in healthy donors. Primers included in the PCR were 60 Vbeta and 13 Jbeta primers. The repertoire was sequenced with immunoSEQ multiplex PCR; TCRdb's copy has only in-frame clones and lacks some. This table holds more than 65,000 clones, around four fifths found once. Sequenced sample: PBMCs. These receptors were collected from a woman aged 50 to 65 in good health and CMV-seropositive.

The chain is built from TRBV29-1 and TRBJ2-2, with 11 bases fitting TRBD1. Germline lookup yields CDR1 SQVTM and CDR2 ANQGSEA. V was pared by 5 bases and J by 4 bases, with 6 bases of the junction left unmatched. The length of the CDR3 is 15 residues. The CDR3 DNA reads as TGCAGCGTTCTGACCGGGACAGGGGGCACCGGGGAGCTGTTTTTT. This sequence encodes CSVLTGTGGTGELFF.

The chain is built from TRBV19 and TRBJ2-7, with a possible D match to TRBD2 (5 bases). The CDR3 totals 13 residues. V was shortened by 5 bases and J by 3 bases, with 11 bases between the two germline ends. The germline gives CDR1 LNHDA, CDR2 SQIVND (reference sequence). CDR3 amino acids: CASSSGYGYEQYF. DNA of the CDR3: TGTGCCAGTAGTTCGGGATATGGCTACGAGCAGTACTTC.

This clone has only one observation. This specimen includes other DNA sequences encoding the same CDR3. This sequence joins TRBV27 and TRBJ2-7; 7 bases fit TRBD1. The CDR3 runs to 14 residues. J was trimmed by 1 base and V by 9 bases; bases with no gene match: 9. CDR1 and CDR2 (germline): MNHEY, SMNVEV (reference sequence). The CDR3 DNA reads as TGTGCCAGTAGCCCAGGGGGACCTTCCTACGAGCAGTACTTC. It encodes CASSPGGPSYEQYF.

There are a few counts of this clone. The chain links TRBV14 to TRBJ2-2; 11 bases match TRBD2. J lost 4 bases, V lost 3 bases, and 7 bases had no gene match. The CDR3 loop spans 17 amino acids. CDR1 is SGHDN, CDR2 FVKESK, per germline. Here the CDR3 DNA reads TGTGCCAGCAGCCAGTTTAGCGGGAGGGCCGGCACCGGGGAGCTGTTTTTT. Protein product: CASSQFSGRAGTGELFF.

The chain joins TRBV28 to TRBJ2-3; no clear D. Germline-derived CDR1 and CDR2 are MDHEN and SYDVKM. This CDR3 has 12 amino acids. V was clipped by 4 bases and J by 4 bases, with 6 bases between them. Written as DNA, the CDR3 is TGTGCCAGCAGTTCCTTTGCAGATACGCAGTATTTT. This codes for CASSSFADTQYF.

The table lists this clone with a few counts. The chain employs TRBV25-1 and TRBJ1-6; no clear D gene. Trimming removed 1 base at V and 7 bases at J, with 8 bases between. Germline CDR1 MGHDK, CDR2 SYGVNS. The CDR3 is 14 amino acids. The CDR3 loop reads CASSELPENSPLHF. The CDR3 bases are TGTGCCAGCAGTGAATTGCCGGAGAATTCACCCCTCCACTTT.

This clone occurred a few times. The V and J genes are TRBV28 and TRBJ2-3, with 11 bases that match TRBD2. CDR1 is MDHEN, CDR2 SYDVKM, per germline. The trim removed 7 bases at V and 0 bases at J, leaving 3 bases unmatched. The CDR3 contains 15 residues. The chain's CDR3 is CASNRLAGSTDTQYF. CDR3 nucleotide sequence: TGTGCCAGCAACCGACTAGCGGGGAGCACAGATACGCAGTATTTT. The complete variable domain, with remaining parts taken from reference TRBV28 and TRBJ2-3, reads DVKVTQSSRYLVKRTGEKVFLECVQDMDHENMFWYRQDPGLGLRLIYFSYDVKMKEKGDIPEGYSVSREKKERFSLILESASTNQTSMYLCASNRLAGSTDTQYFGPGTRLTVL.

V gene TRBV6-5 combines with J gene TRBJ1-3; D may be TRBD1 (5 bases). The V gene's germline CDR1 is MNHEY and CDR2 SVGAGI. V was trimmed by 6 bases and J by 0 bases, leaving 9 bases between them. The CDR3 is 14 amino acids. The CDR3 region is CASRQESSGNTIYF. The CDR3 region has the DNA TGTGCCAGCAGACAGGAGAGCTCTGGAAACACCATATATTTT.

The V and J genes are TRBV2 and TRBJ1-1; TRBD1 might be the D (5 bases). From germline, CDR1 is SNHLY and CDR2 FYNNEI. V lost 8 bases, J lost 7 bases, and 17 bases lay in between. The CDR3 runs 13 residues. CDR3 loop: CASGRTDSDEAFF. The CDR3 coding sequence is TGTGCCAGCGGAAGAACCGACAGTGATGAAGCTTTCTTT.

This chain uses TRBV10-1 with TRBJ1-1, with a possible D match to TRBD1 (6 bases). The CDR3 contains 14 residues. CDR1 WNHNN and CDR2 SYGVQD come from the germline V gene (reference sequence). V shed 3 bases and J shed 3 bases, with 11 bases lying between them. In DNA, the CDR3 is TGCGCCAGCAGTGAAGCAGGGGCCCACACTGAAGCTTTCTTT. Translated, it gives CASSEAGAHTEAFF.

The rearrangement uses TRBV2 and TRBJ2-3, with D hard to call. V was cut by 4 bases and J by 0 bases, with 8 bases left in between. Germline assignment: CDR1 SNHLY and CDR2 FYNNEI. CDR3 length: 14 amino acids. The CDR3 DNA sequence: TGTGCCAGCAGTGTCTTCTCTAGCACAGATACGCAGTATTTT. Residues: CASSVFSSTDTQYF.

This clone was recorded a few times. The DNA for the CDR3 is TGCGCCAGCCGCCGGGACAGGGGTAGCGGATTCACAGATACGCAGTATTTT. Protein product: CASRRDRGSGFTDTQYF. The chain joins TRBV5-1 to TRBJ2-3; the match to TRBD1 covers 10 bases. CDR1 is SGHRS and CDR2 is YFSETQ in the germline V gene. V trimming: 7 bases; J trimming: 2 bases; junction bases outside the gene matches: 13. The CDR3 loop spans 17 amino acids. The whole variable domain, remainder taken from reference TRBV5-1 and TRBJ2-3, is KAGVTQTPRYLIKTRGQQVTLSCSPISGHRSVSWYQQTPGQGLQFLFEYFSETQRNKGNFPGRFSGRQFSNSRSEMNVSTLELGDSALYLCASRRDRGSGFTDTQYFGPGTRLTVL.

The chain joins TRBV15 to TRBJ2-2; D may be TRBD1 (5 bases). Trimming left V 3 bases short and J 0 bases short, with 8 bases between. The CDR3 consists of 15 residues. The germline V gene has CDR1 LNHNV and CDR2 YYDKDF (reference sequence). In DNA form, the CDR3 reads TGTGCCACCAGCAGTCCAGGGCCGAACACCGGGGAGCTGTTTTTT. The encoded protein is CATSSPGPNTGELFF.

J is TRBJ1-1 and V is TRBV5-1; D call uncertain. Between the trimmed V and J ends, which lost 0 bases and 2 bases, there was a span of 8 bases. CDR1 SGHRS and CDR2 YFSETQ come from the germline V gene. This CDR3 is built from 14 residues. CDR3 loop: CASSLESGNTEAFF. The CDR3 region has the DNA TGCGCCAGCAGCTTGGAAAGTGGCAACACTGAAGCTTTCTTT.

In its sample, this clone was seen once. The rearrangement links TRBV6-5 to TRBJ1-5; tentative D call: TRBD1 (6 bases). The CDR3 loop spans 14 amino acids. In germline, CDR1 is MNHEY, CDR2 SVGAGI. V was cut by 0 bases and J by 8 bases, with 11 bases left in between. CDR3 loop: CASSYSWGREPQHF. In DNA, the CDR3 is TGTGCCAGCAGTTACTCGTGGGGGCGAGAGCCCCAGCATTTT.

The chain is built from TRBV11-1 and TRBJ1-2; no firm D call. CDR1 and CDR2 from the germline V gene are SGHAT and FQDESV (reference sequence). This CDR3 region has 15 residues. V lost 5 bases to trimming and J lost 7 bases, with 20 bases between them. CDR3 in DNA: TGTGCCAGCAGCCCTATTCTTACAGCAATCGGTGGCTACACCTTC. This translates into CASSPILTAIGGYTF.

This clone turned up a few times. In DNA form, the CDR3 reads TGTGCCAGCAGCTTAACTCCGGGACAATCATTAGGCTACACCTTC. Translating gives CASSLTPGQSLGYTF. This chain uses TRBV7-3 with TRBJ1-2, with D possibly matching TRBD1 (6 bases). The CDR3 covers 15 residues. Looked up from germline, CDR1 is SGHTA and CDR2 is FQGTGA. Trimming removed 0 bases at V and 8 bases at J, with 16 bases between.

This clone was counted only a few times. The chain employs TRBV2 and TRBJ2-3, with D hard to call. The CDR3 sequence is 15 residues long. The ends were cut back, 4 bases at V and 3 bases at J, with 14 bases in the middle. CDR1 SNHLY and CDR2 FYNNEI come from the germline V gene. The CDR3 bases are TGTGCCAGCAGTGGTCGGGTTCGTAGTACAGATACGCAGTATTTT. Its protein product is CASSGRVRSTDTQYF.

The V and J genes are TRBV5-1 and TRBJ2-5, with D possibly being TRBD2 (5 bases). The CDR3 is 11 residues long. V lost 2 bases, J lost 7 bases, and 6 bases lay in between. In germline, CDR1 is SGHRS, CDR2 YFSETQ. DNA of the CDR3: TGCGCCAGCAGCTTACGGGGGACCCAGTACTTC. Residues: CASSLRGTQYF.

V usage is TRBV6-5 and J usage is TRBJ2-6, with TRBD2 as a possible D gene (6 bases). The CDR3 spans 13 residues. The germline gives CDR1 MNHEY, CDR2 SVGAGI. V was shortened by 8 bases and J by 2 bases, with 7 bases between the two germline ends. The DNA of the CDR3 is TGTGCCAGCGGAGGGGCTGGGGCCAACGTCCTGACTTTC. It yields the protein CASGGAGANVLTF.

The chain has TRBV30 and TRBJ1-2; D may be TRBD1 (6 bases). V gave up 5 bases and J gave up 0 bases, with 19 bases separating them. The CDR3 length is 16 residues. The germline V gene has CDR1 GTSNPN and CDR2 SVGIG (reference sequence). As DNA, the CDR3 is TGTGCCTGGGGTCGTCGGTCAGGGGCAGCTAACTATGGCTACACCTTC. Its protein product is CAWGRRSGAANYGYTF. Variable domain in full (rest from reference TRBV30 and TRBJ1-2): SQTIHQWPATLVQPVGSPLSLECTVEGTSNPNLYWYRQAAGRGLQLLFYSVGIGQISSEVPQNLSASRPQDRQFILSSKKLLLSDSGFYLCAWGRRSGAANYGYTFGSGTRLTVV.

The chain uses TRBV5-6 and TRBJ2-5; 7 nucleotides match TRBD1. In germline, CDR1 is SGHDT, CDR2 YYEEEE. J was trimmed by 3 bases and V by 4 bases; bases with no gene match: 3. This CDR3 is 13 amino acids long. CDR3 protein: CASSPGTEETQYF. In DNA, the CDR3 is TGTGCCAGCAGCCCCGGGACAGAAGAGACCCAGTACTTC.

The rearrangement uses TRBV9 and TRBJ2-2, with 7 bases that match TRBD2. This CDR3 is built from 16 residues. The trim removed 4 bases at V and 6 bases at J, leaving 12 bases unmatched. Germline lookup yields CDR1 SGDLS and CDR2 YYNGEE. This CDR3 is CASSLGTTRSAGELFF. CDR3 in DNA: TGTGCCAGCAGCCTAGGGACTACCCGGTCGGCCGGGGAGCTGTTTTTT.

The gene calls are TRBV4-2 and TRBJ1-5; TRBD1 matches at 8 bases. V shed 0 bases, J shed 2 bases, and the junction held 3 bases outside the gene matches. The CDR3 loop spans 16 amino acids. In germline, CDR1 is LGHNA, CDR2 YNFKEQ. Written as DNA, the CDR3 is TGTGCCAGCAGCCAAGAATCACAGGGGGGCAATCAGCCCCAGCATTTT. As protein: CASSQESQGGNQPQHF.

The chain uses TRBV5-6 and TRBJ1-5, with a tentative D call TRBD1 (6 bases). V gave up 4 bases and J gave up 2 bases, with 10 bases separating them. CDR3 length: 14 residues. Germline V gene lookup returns CDR1 SGHDT and CDR2 YYEEEE. The CDR3, as DNA: TGTGCCAGCAGCCCTCGGACAGGCAATCAGCCCCAGCATTTT. Its translation is CASSPRTGNQPQHF.

V gene TRBV6-1 combines with J gene TRBJ2-3, with D maybe TRBD2 (5 bases). The V gene's germline CDR1 is MNHNS and CDR2 SASEGT. This CDR3 comprises 15 residues. Trimming shortened V by 2 bases and J by 4 bases, and 13 bases separated the two germline ends. The CDR3 spells CASSETSGGPDTQYF. In DNA form, the CDR3 reads TGTGCCAGCAGTGAAACCTCGGGCGGGCCAGATACGCAGTATTTT.

The CDR3, as DNA: TGTGCCAGCAGTCAATTGACAGGGGGAACCGGGGAGCTGTTTTTT. Translation gives CASSQLTGGTGELFF. The chain combines TRBV25-1 with TRBJ2-2; 9 nucleotides match TRBD1. The germline gives CDR1 MGHDK, CDR2 SYGVNS. CDR3 length equals 15 residues. J lost 5 bases, V lost 5 bases, and 6 bases had no gene match.

The chain has TRBV4-1 and TRBJ2-2; 9 bases fit TRBD2. Germline CDR1 MGHRA, CDR2 YSYEKL. J gave up 2 bases and V 7 bases, and 8 bases lay outside the gene matches. The CDR3 runs to 16 residues. Here the CDR3 DNA reads TGCGCCAGCAAGCTCCGAGCGGGAGGTAACACCGGGGAGCTGTTTTTT. It codes for CASKLRAGGNTGELFF.

The J gene is TRBJ1-4, the V gene TRBV2, with D hard to call. In germline, CDR1 is SNHLY, CDR2 FYNNEI. The CDR3 extends over 14 amino acids. V lost 5 bases and J lost 1, with 8 bases in between. CDR3 loop: CASSRSGTNEKLFF. In DNA form, the CDR3 reads TGTGCCAGCAGTCGAAGCGGAACTAATGAAAAACTGTTTTTT.